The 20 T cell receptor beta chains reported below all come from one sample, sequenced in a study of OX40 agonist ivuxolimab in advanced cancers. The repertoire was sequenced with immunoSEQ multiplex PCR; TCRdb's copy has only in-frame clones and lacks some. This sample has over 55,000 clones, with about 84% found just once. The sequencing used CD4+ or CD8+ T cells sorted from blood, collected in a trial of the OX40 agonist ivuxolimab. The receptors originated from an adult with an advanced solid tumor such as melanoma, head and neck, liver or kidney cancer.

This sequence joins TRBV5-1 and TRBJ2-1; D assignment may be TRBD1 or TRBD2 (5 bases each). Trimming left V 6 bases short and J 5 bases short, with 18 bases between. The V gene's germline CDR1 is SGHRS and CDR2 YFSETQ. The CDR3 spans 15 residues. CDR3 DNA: TGCGCCAGCACCGTGATGGGGGTGGATCACAATGAGCAGTTCTTC. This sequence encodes CASTVMGVDHNEQFF.

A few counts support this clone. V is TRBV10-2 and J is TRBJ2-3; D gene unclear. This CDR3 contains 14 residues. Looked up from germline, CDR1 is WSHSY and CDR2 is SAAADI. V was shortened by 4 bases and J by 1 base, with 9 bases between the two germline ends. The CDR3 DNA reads TGCGCCAGCAGTGGAGTAACCCGCACAGATACGCAGTATTTT. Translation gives CASSGVTRTDTQYF.

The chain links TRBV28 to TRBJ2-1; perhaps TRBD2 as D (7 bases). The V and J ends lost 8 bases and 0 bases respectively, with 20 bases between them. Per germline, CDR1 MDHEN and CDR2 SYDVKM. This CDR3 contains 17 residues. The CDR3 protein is CASFSGGQPYSYNEQFF. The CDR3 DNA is TGTGCCAGCTTTTCGGGGGGCCAGCCATACTCCTACAATGAGCAGTTCTTC.

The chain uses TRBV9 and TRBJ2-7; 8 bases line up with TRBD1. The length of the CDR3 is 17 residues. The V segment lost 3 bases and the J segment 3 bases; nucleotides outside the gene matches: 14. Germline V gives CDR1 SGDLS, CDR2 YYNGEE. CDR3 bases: TGTGCCAGCAGCGGCCGAGGGGTCAGGGGGCCCTTCTACGAGCAGTACGTC. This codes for CASSGRGVRGPFYEQYV.

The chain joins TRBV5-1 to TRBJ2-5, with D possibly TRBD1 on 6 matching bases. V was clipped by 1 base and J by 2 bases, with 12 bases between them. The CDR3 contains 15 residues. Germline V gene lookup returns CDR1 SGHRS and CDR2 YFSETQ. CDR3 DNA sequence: TGCGCCAGCAGCTTGCAGGGGTTCGGACAAGAGACCCAGTACTTC. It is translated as CASSLQGFGQETQYF.

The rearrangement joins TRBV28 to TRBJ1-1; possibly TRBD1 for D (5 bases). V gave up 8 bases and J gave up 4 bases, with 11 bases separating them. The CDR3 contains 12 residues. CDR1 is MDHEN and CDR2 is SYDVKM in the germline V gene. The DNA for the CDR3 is TGTGCCAGCGGACGGGGGGGCACTGAAGCTTTCTTT. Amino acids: CASGRGGTEAFF.

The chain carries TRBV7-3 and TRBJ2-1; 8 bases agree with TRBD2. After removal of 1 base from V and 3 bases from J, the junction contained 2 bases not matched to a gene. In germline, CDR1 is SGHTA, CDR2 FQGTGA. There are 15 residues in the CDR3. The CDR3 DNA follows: TGTGCCAGCAGCTTAAGGCGGGGGGACTACAATGAGCAGTTCTTC. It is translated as CASSLRRGDYNEQFF.

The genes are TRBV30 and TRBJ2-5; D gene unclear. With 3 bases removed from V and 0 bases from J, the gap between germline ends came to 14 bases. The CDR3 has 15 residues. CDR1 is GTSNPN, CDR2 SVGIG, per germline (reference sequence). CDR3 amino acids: CAWSPLAGYQETQYF. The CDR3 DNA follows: TGTGCCTGGAGCCCGCTGGCCGGGTACCAAGAGACCCAGTACTTC.

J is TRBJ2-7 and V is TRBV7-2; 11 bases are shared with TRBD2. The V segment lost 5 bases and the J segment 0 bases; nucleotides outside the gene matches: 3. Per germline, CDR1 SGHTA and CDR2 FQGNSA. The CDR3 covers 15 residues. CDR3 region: CASSATSGSSYEQYF. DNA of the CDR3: TGTGCCAGCAGCGCTACTAGCGGGAGCTCCTACGAGCAGTACTTC.

The CDR3 nucleotides read TGTGCCAGCAGTCCTCGACTAGCGGGAAGAGAGACCCAGTACTTC. Translation gives CASSPRLAGRETQYF. The chain is built from TRBV9 and TRBJ2-5; 11 nucleotides agree with TRBD2. CDR3 size: 15 residues. V trimming: 5 bases; J trimming: 4 bases; junction bases outside the gene matches: 7. CDR1 is SGDLS and CDR2 is YYNGEE in the germline V gene.

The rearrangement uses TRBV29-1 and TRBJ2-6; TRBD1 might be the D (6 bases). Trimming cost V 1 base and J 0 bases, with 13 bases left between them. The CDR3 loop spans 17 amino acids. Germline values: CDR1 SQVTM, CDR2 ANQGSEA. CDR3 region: CSVEVLGTPSGANVLTF. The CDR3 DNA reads TGCAGCGTTGAAGTCCTAGGGACACCCTCTGGGGCCAACGTCCTGACTTTC.

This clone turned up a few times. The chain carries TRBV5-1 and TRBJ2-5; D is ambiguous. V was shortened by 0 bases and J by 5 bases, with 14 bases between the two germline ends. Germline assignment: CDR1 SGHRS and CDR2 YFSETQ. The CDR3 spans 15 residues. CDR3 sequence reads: CASSLDGNPGETQYF. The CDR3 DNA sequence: TGCGCCAGCAGCTTGGATGGCAACCCTGGGGAGACCCAGTACTTC.

CDR3 amino acids: CASSEQYFASHF. The CDR3 DNA reads as TGTGCCAGCAGTGAACAGTATTTCGCCTCGCATTTT. The rearrangement uses TRBV6-1 and TRBJ1-5, with D uncertain. The germline CDR1 and CDR2 sequences are MNHNS and SASEGT. This CDR3 contains 12 residues. V was trimmed by 2 bases and J by 15 bases, leaving 14 bases between them.

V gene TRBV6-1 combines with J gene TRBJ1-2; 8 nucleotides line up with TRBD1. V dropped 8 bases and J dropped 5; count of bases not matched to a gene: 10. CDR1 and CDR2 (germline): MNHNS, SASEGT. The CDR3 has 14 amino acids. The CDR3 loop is CASWPDRAAYGYTF. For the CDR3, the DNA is TGTGCCAGCTGGCCGGACAGGGCCGCATATGGCTACACCTTC.

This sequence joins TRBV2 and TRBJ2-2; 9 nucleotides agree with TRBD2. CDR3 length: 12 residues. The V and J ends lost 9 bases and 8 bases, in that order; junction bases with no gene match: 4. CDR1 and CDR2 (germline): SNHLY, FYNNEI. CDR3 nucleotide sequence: TGTGCCAGTTTGCTAGCGGGAGGGGAGCTGTTTTTT. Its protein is CASLLAGGELFF.

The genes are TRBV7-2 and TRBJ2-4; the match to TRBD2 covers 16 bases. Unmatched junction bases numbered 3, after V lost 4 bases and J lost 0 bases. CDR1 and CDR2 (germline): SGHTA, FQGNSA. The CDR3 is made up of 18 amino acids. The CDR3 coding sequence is TGTGCCAGCAGCTCGGGACTAGCGGGGGGGCGAGCCAAAAACATTCAGTACTTC. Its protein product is CASSSGLAGGRAKNIQYF.

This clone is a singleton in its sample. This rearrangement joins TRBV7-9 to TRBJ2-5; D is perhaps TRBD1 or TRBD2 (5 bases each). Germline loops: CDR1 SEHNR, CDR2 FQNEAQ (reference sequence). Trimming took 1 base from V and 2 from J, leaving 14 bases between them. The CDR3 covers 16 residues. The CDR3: CASSLGEGGAQETQYF. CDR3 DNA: TGTGCCAGCAGCTTAGGAGAGGGTGGGGCACAAGAGACCCAGTACTTC.

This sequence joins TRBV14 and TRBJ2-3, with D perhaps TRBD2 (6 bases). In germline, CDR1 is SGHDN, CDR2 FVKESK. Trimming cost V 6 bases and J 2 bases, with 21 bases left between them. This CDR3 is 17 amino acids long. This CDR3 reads CASSPTGRDLFTDTQYF. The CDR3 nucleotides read TGTGCCAGCAGTCCCACCGGGCGGGACCTATTCACAGATACGCAGTATTTT.

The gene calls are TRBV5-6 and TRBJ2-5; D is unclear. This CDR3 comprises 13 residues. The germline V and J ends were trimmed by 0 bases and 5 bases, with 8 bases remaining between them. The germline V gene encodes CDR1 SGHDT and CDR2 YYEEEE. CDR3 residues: CASSLVYTETQYF. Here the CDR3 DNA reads TGTGCCAGCAGCTTGGTCTATACGGAGACCCAGTACTTC.

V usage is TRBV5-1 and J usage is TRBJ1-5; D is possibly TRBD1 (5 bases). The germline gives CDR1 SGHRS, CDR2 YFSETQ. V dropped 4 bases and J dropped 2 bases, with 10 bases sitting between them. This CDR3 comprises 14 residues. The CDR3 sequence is CASSATGGNQPQHF. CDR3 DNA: TGCGCCAGCAGCGCCACAGGAGGCAATCAGCCCCAGCATTTT.